This is a list of T cell receptor beta chains from one sample in a study of OX40 agonist ivuxolimab in advanced cancers. Data came from immunoSEQ multiplex PCR; TCRdb stores just in-frame clones and leaves some out. The repertoire holds under 13,000 clones, with roughly three quarters as singletons. The sample here was CD4+ or CD8+ T cells sorted from blood, taken in a trial of the OX40 agonist ivuxolimab. The source of these receptors is an adult with an advanced solid tumor such as melanoma, head and neck, liver or kidney cancer. The conserved cysteine and the conserved F or W are not part of the CDR3 here. D genes are given only for firm matches.

D gene: TRBD2
V gene: TRBV4-1
J gene: TRBJ2-7
CDR3 protein: ASSQGLAGRSYEQY

D gene: NA
V gene: TRBV6-1
J gene: TRBJ1-5
CDR3 protein: ASSESVRYSNQPQH

D gene: NA
V gene: TRBV6-1
J gene: TRBJ2-7
CDR3 protein: ASSEFRLREQY

D gene: NA
V gene: TRBV6-8
J gene: TRBJ1-5
CDR3 protein: ASSWGTPGESPNQPQH

D gene: NA
V gene: TRBV4-1
J gene: TRBJ1-1
CDR3 protein: ASSQAIGGLNTEAF

D gene: NA
V gene: TRBV6-4
J gene: TRBJ2-1
CDR3 protein: ASSDGKSSYNEQF

D gene: TRBD2
V gene: TRBV27
J gene: TRBJ2-7
CDR3 protein: ASRQLAGYVYEQY

D gene: NA
V gene: TRBV4-2
J gene: TRBJ2-7
CDR3 protein: ASSQIPGSLYEQY

D gene: NA
V gene: TRBV7-9
J gene: TRBJ2-5
CDR3 protein: ASSLLSTGQY

D gene: TRBD1
V gene: TRBV7-2
J gene: TRBJ1-5
CDR3 protein: ASSYTGGAGQPQH

D gene: TRBD2
V gene: TRBV27
J gene: TRBJ2-7
CDR3 protein: ASSPGGRVAYEQY